The 8 T cell receptor beta chains in this list originate from one sample, sequenced in a study of cytomegalovirus exposure and HLA in healthy donors. The primer mix had 60 Vbeta and 13 Jbeta primers. The repertoire was sequenced with immunoSEQ multiplex PCR; TCRdb's copy has only in-frame clones and lacks some. The sample has about 200,000 clones, approximately 83% seen once. Sequenced sample: PBMCs. The receptors derive from a girl aged 5 to 17 in good health and CMV-seronegative.

The chain carries TRBV28 and TRBJ1-2, with TRBD1 matching 7 bases. The CDR3 contains 14 residues. The V segment lost 6 bases and the J segment 4 bases; nucleotides outside the gene matches: 8. Germline-derived CDR1 and CDR2 are MDHEN and SYDVKM. The DNA of the CDR3 is TGTGCCAGCAGCTTCTCAGGGACAGTCTATGGCTACACCTTC. Translation gives CASSFSGTVYGYTF.

CDR3 DNA: TGTGCCAGCAGCCCGGGACAGGGACCGTACGAGCAGTACTTC. It yields the protein CASSPGQGPYEQYF. The V gene is TRBV7-3, the J gene TRBJ2-7; 9 nucleotides line up with TRBD1. V was pared by 5 bases and J by 4 bases, with 6 bases of the junction left unmatched. In germline, CDR1 is SGHTA, CDR2 FQGTGA. The CDR3 consists of 14 residues.

This sequence joins TRBV2 and TRBJ1-2; 9 bases map to TRBD1. The trim removed 4 bases at V and 5 bases at J, leaving 8 bases unmatched. This CDR3 region has 15 residues. From germline, CDR1 is SNHLY and CDR2 FYNNEI. This CDR3 reads CASSGAGTGIYGYTF. The DNA of the CDR3 is TGTGCCAGCAGTGGAGCCGGGACAGGGATTTATGGCTACACCTTC.

The chain employs TRBV12-1 and TRBJ2-7; the D segment call TRBD2 is taken from the table without a DNA check. TRBV12-1 is a documented pseudogene. This CDR3 has 11 amino acids. In DNA, the CDR3 is TGTGCCAGCAGCTTTACGGGCGAGCAGTACTTC. It yields the protein CASSFTGEQYF.

This clone has a single count. The chain joins TRBV28 to TRBJ1-2; D gene unclear. There are 11 residues in the CDR3. V shed 3 bases and J shed 6 bases, with 5 bases lying between them. CDR1 and CDR2 (germline): MDHEN, SYDVKM. This CDR3 reads CASSFFNGYTF. As DNA, the CDR3 is TGTGCCAGCAGTTTTTTTAATGGCTACACCTTC.

The rearrangement uses TRBV6-6 and TRBJ2-5; TRBD1 matches at 10 bases. The J call may be wrong; the DNA end is better matched by TRBJ2-7. The germline V gene has CDR1 MNHNY and CDR2 SVGAGI (reference sequence). The CDR3 covers 16 residues. The CDR3 nucleotides read TGTGCCAGCAGTTACCTACCCGGGACAGGGGTCTACGAGCAGTACTTC. Translating it yields CASSYLPGTGVYEQYF.

This chain links TRBV7-7 with TRBJ1-1; the D is unclear. The CDR3 is 19 residues long. Trimming removed 5 bases at V and 1 base at J, with 26 bases between. Germline CDR1 reads SSHAT; CDR2 reads FNYEAQ (reference sequence). The CDR3 here is CASSPSWGVWAQQNTEAFF. The DNA of the CDR3 is TGTGCCAGCAGCCCGTCGTGGGGAGTATGGGCACAGCAGAACACTGAAGCTTTCTTT.

The V and J genes are TRBV11-3 and TRBJ2-7; TRBD2 agrees at 8 bases. The CDR3 covers 15 residues. The germline V gene has CDR1 SGHNT and CDR2 YENEEA. V dropped 5 bases and J dropped 5; count of bases not matched to a gene: 11. The CDR3 DNA is TGTGCCAGCAGCCCCGGGGGGGCGCGGGGGGACGAGCAGTACTTC. This translates into CASSPGGARGDEQYF.